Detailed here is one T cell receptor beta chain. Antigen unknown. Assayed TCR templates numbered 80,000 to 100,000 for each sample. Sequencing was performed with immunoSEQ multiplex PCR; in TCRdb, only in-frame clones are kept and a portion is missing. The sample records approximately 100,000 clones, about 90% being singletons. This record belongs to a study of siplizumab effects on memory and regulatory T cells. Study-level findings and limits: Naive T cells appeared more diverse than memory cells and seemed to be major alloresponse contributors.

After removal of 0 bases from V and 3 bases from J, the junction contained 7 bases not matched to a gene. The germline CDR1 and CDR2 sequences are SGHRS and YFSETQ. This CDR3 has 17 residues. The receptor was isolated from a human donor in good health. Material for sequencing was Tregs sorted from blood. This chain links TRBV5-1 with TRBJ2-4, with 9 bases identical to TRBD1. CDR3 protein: CASSLVTGTGYKNIQYF. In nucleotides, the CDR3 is TGCGCCAGCAGCTTGGTTACCGGGACAGGGTACAAAAACATTCAGTACTTC.